One and the same sample provided the 26 T cell receptor beta chains below, sequenced in a study of cytomegalovirus exposure and HLA in healthy donors. A multiplex PCR was run with 60 Vbeta primers and 13 Jbeta primers. The assay was immunoSEQ multiplex PCR, and TCRdb's table has in-frame clones only and misses some. This sample has 60,000 to 85,000 clones, with around 78% found just once. What was sequenced was PBMCs. The receptors come from a man in his forties in good health and CMV-seronegative.

The chain employs TRBV4-3 and TRBJ2-5; TRBD2 might be the D (5 bases). V was cut by 1 base and J by 5 bases, with 8 bases left in between. This CDR3 has 13 amino acids. Germline V gene sequence: CDR1 LGHNA, CDR2 YSLEER. CDR3 in DNA: TGCGCCAGCAGCCAAGCTAGGGAGGAGACCCAGTACTTC. Amino acids: CASSQAREETQYF.

The V and J genes are TRBV10-1 and TRBJ2-2; D ambiguous. V lost 2 bases and J lost 6, with 7 bases in between. The CDR3 runs 13 residues. Looked up from germline, CDR1 is WNHNN and CDR2 is SYGVQD (reference sequence). Here the CDR3 DNA reads TGCGCCAGCAGTGAGACAATCGCCGGGGAGCTGTTTTTT. As protein: CASSETIAGELFF.

The chain has TRBV5-1 and TRBJ2-1; perhaps TRBD2 as D (5 bases). Trimming took 0 bases from V and 4 from J, leaving 14 bases between them. The CDR3 spans 16 residues. The V gene's germline CDR1 is SGHRS and CDR2 YFSETQ. In DNA, the CDR3 is TGCGCCAGCAGCTTGGTAGGCAAGTCGGGGTACAATGAGCAGTTCTTC. As protein: CASSLVGKSGYNEQFF. Together with reference TRBV5-1 and TRBJ2-1, the CDR3 gives the full variable domain: KAGVTQTPRYLIKTRGQQVTLSCSPISGHRSVSWYQQTPGQGLQFLFEYFSETQRNKGNFPGRFSGRQFSNSRSEMNVSTLELGDSALYLCASSLVGKSGYNEQFFGPGTRLTVL.

This clone was recorded only once. This chain uses TRBV6-5 with TRBJ1-2; D not resolved. Germline V gives CDR1 MNHEY, CDR2 SVGAGI. The V end lost 0 bases, the J end lost 1 base, and 6 bases lay between the germline ends. The CDR3 totals 14 residues. The CDR3 region is CASSYSGSNYGYTF. The CDR3 region has the DNA TGTGCCAGCAGTTACTCTGGCAGTAACTATGGCTACACCTTC.

The chain has TRBV30 and TRBJ2-3, with TRBD2 matching over 7 bases. CDR1 is GTSNPN, CDR2 SVGIG, per germline (reference sequence). V gave up 1 base and J gave up 6 bases; unmatched junction bases: 7. The CDR3 has 14 amino acids. CDR3 sequence (DNA): TGTGCCTGGAGTGAGGGAGGGCCCTGGGATACGCAGTATTTT. Protein: CAWSEGGPWDTQYF. Combining the CDR3 with reference TRBV30 and TRBJ2-3 gives the whole variable domain SQTIHQWPATLVQPVGSPLSLECTVEGTSNPNLYWYRQAAGRGLQLLFYSVGIGQISSEVPQNLSASRPQDRQFILSSKKLLLSDSGFYLCAWSEGGPWDTQYFGPGTRLTVL.

CDR3 residues: CASSYRDRYNSPLHF. The CDR3 DNA reads as TGTGCCAGCAGCTACCGGGACAGATATAATTCACCCCTCCACTTT. V is TRBV7-9 and J is TRBJ1-6; the match to TRBD1 covers 7 bases. Trimming took 4 bases from V and 4 from J; bases not matched to a gene: 4. In germline, CDR1 is SEHNR, CDR2 FQNEAQ (reference sequence). The CDR3 has 15 residues. Based on the CDR3 plus reference TRBV7-9 and TRBJ1-6, the full variable domain is DTGVSQNPRHKITKRGQNVTFRCDPISEHNRLYWYRQTLGQGPEFLTYFQNEAQLEKSRLLSDRFSAERPKGSFSTLEIQRTEQGDSAMYLCASSYRDRYNSPLHFGNGTRLTVT.

This sequence joins TRBV30 and TRBJ1-5, with a possible D match to TRBD1 (5 bases). CDR1 GTSNPN and CDR2 SVGIG come from the germline V gene (reference sequence). This CDR3 has 12 residues. The V end was cut by 1 base, the J end by 4 bases, with 5 bases between. The CDR3 spells CAWSEGNQPQHF. CDR3 sequence (DNA): TGTGCCTGGAGTGAGGGGAATCAGCCCCAGCATTTT.

The chain couples TRBV5-1 to TRBJ1-2, with a tentative D call TRBD1 (6 bases). This CDR3 region has 15 residues. Trimming removed 1 base at V and 3 bases at J, with 13 bases between. Germline lookup yields CDR1 SGHRS and CDR2 YFSETQ. In nucleotides, the CDR3 is TGCGCCAGCAGCTTGCAGGGGACGGAATACTATGGCTACACCTTC. It translates to CASSLQGTEYYGYTF.

The chain joins TRBV5-4 to TRBJ1-2; 10 bases match TRBD1. The junction had 6 bases not matched to a gene; V was cut back by 5 bases and J by 5 bases. Germline V gene data show CDR1 as SGHNT and CDR2 as YYREEE (reference sequence). CDR3 length equals 14 residues. The CDR3 sequence is CASRSTGGAYGYTF. CDR3 coding DNA: TGTGCCAGCAGGTCGACAGGGGGCGCTTATGGCTACACCTTC.

The V call is TRBV6-1, the J call TRBJ2-7; 9 bases match TRBD1. V was clipped by 2 bases and J by 4 bases; unmatched bases: 6. Germline loops: CDR1 MNHNS, CDR2 SASEGT. The CDR3 has 15 residues. CDR3 residues: CASSENRGQGYEQYF. The DNA for the CDR3 is TGTGCCAGCAGTGAAAACAGGGGGCAAGGTTACGAGCAGTACTTC.

The J gene is TRBJ1-2, the V gene TRBV19; D ambiguous. This CDR3 contains 16 residues. CDR1 is LNHDA, CDR2 SQIVND, per germline (reference sequence). V was trimmed by 7 bases and J by 3 bases, leaving 21 bases between them. The CDR3 region has the DNA TGTGCCAGTACCCCCTATGCGGGAATTATGGACTATGGCTACACCTTC. Residues: CASTPYAGIMDYGYTF.

The V call is TRBV7-9, the J call TRBJ2-3; 8 bases match TRBD1. The CDR3 loop spans 17 amino acids. Germline loops: CDR1 SEHNR, CDR2 FQNEAQ (reference sequence). Germline trimming cut 4 bases from V and 6 bases from J; bases unmatched to any gene: 15. The CDR3 coding sequence is TGTGCCAGCAGCTGGACAGGGCCAGGGGTAGGTGTTGATACGCAGTATTTT. It is translated as CASSWTGPGVGVDTQYF.

This chain uses TRBV21-1 with TRBJ1-1; TRBD1, the D gene given by the table, was not confirmed from the DNA. TRBV21-1 is labeled a pseudogene. The CDR3 loop spans 15 amino acids. DNA for the CDR3: TGTGCCAGCAGCAAAACCAGGGGGCACGGCACTGAAGCTTTCTTT. Its translation is CASSKTRGHGTEAFF.

V gene TRBV5-4 combines with J gene TRBJ1-6; TRBD1 aligns across 7 bases. This CDR3 comprises 14 residues. V shed 2 bases and J 13 bases; nucleotides not matched to a gene: 9. Germline V gives CDR1 SGHNT, CDR2 YYREEE (reference sequence). Written as DNA, the CDR3 is TGTGCCAGCAGCTTAACAGGGGAAGTGCGGCCCCTCCACTTT. As protein: CASSLTGEVRPLHF.

CDR3 amino acids: CASSAASGVYEQYF. CDR3 bases: TGTGCCAGCAGTGCGGCTAGCGGAGTTTACGAGCAGTACTTC. The V call is TRBV25-1, the J call TRBJ2-7; 7 bases are shared with TRBD2. CDR3 length: 14 amino acids. J lost 4 bases, V lost 4 bases, and 7 bases had no gene match. Germline lookup yields CDR1 MGHDK and CDR2 SYGVNS.

This chain joins TRBV5-1 and TRBJ2-1; 9 positions agree with TRBD2. In germline, CDR1 is SGHRS, CDR2 YFSETQ. Trimming at V came to 7 bases and at J to 4 bases, leaving 3 bases not matched to a gene. The CDR3 consists of 13 residues. The CDR3 DNA reads TGCGCCAGCGCTAGCGGGGAATACAATGAGCAGTTCTTC. This sequence encodes CASASGEYNEQFF.

The chain employs TRBV27 and TRBJ1-6; tentatively, D is TRBD1 (5 bases). Germline CDR1 MNHEY, CDR2 SMNVEV (reference sequence). Trimming left V 1 base short and J 3 bases short, with 10 bases between. This CDR3 is built from 16 residues. The CDR3 reads CASSLWSDSYNSPLHF. The CDR3 nucleotides read TGTGCCAGCAGTTTATGGTCTGACAGCTATAATTCACCCCTCCACTTT.

This clone came up a few times. The genes are TRBV5-1 and TRBJ1-6, with 8 bases aligning to TRBD1. The J segment lost 10 bases and the V segment lost 2 bases, leaving 8 bases of the junction unmatched. This CDR3 spans 15 amino acids. Germline loops: CDR1 SGHRS, CDR2 YFSETQ. The chain's CDR3 is CASSLSTGVGSPLHF. The CDR3 DNA reads TGCGCCAGCAGCTTATCGACAGGGGTTGGGTCACCCCTCCACTTT.

The chain joins TRBV6-1 to TRBJ1-1; D uncertain. Trimming took off 2 bases at V and 5 bases at J, with 9 bases between the two ends. The CDR3 is made up of 13 amino acids. The germline gives CDR1 MNHNS, CDR2 SASEGT. CDR3 coding DNA: TGTGCCAGCAGTGAAATCCGGCGGACTGAAGCTTTCTTT. Translation: CASSEIRRTEAFF.

This clone came up a few times. CDR3 protein: CASSFPPGAVGNTIYF. The CDR3 coding sequence is TGTGCCAGCAGCTTCCCCCCAGGGGCGGTTGGAAACACCATATATTTT. The genes are TRBV7-9 and TRBJ1-3; the D gene is possibly TRBD1 (6 bases). Germline V CDR1 and CDR2: SEHNR, FQNEAQ (reference sequence). V shed 3 bases and J shed 3 bases, with 15 bases lying between them. The CDR3 length is 16 residues.

This rearrangement joins TRBV19 to TRBJ1-5, with a tentative D call TRBD1 (6 bases). Germline V gene lookup returns CDR1 LNHDA and CDR2 SQIVND (reference sequence). Trimming removed 7 bases at V and 8 bases at J, with 18 bases between. CDR3 length equals 14 residues. The CDR3 DNA reads as TGTGCCAGTATCCCCACGGGGGGGGCTAAGCCCCAGCATTTT. Encoded protein: CASIPTGGAKPQHF.

V gene TRBV6-1 combines with J gene TRBJ2-7; 10 bases map to TRBD1. J lost 2 bases, V lost 1 base, and 2 bases had no gene match. The length of the CDR3 is 15 residues. Germline CDR1 MNHNS, CDR2 SASEGT. The CDR3 spells CASSEGGTGAYEQYF. DNA of the CDR3: TGTGCCAGCAGTGAAGGTGGGACAGGGGCCTACGAGCAGTACTTC.

This chain uses TRBV5-1 with TRBJ2-3, with D maybe TRBD2 (7 bases). Trimming left V 0 bases short and J 2 bases short, with 13 bases between. CDR1 is SGHRS, CDR2 YFSETQ, per germline. The CDR3 extends over 16 amino acids. CDR3 nucleotides: TGCGCCAGCAGCTTGGGGCGGGGGCTACACACAGATACGCAGTATTTT. This gives the protein CASSLGRGLHTDTQYF.

Here the CDR3 reads CASSTGRGTEAFF. Here the CDR3 DNA reads TGTGCCAGCAGCACGGGCAGGGGGACTGAAGCTTTCTTT. The rearrangement joins TRBV7-2 to TRBJ1-1, with 7 positions matching TRBD1. V shed 5 bases and J 5 bases; nucleotides not matched to a gene: 5. CDR3 length equals 13 residues. Looked up from germline, CDR1 is SGHTA and CDR2 is FQGNSA.

V usage is TRBV30 and J usage is TRBJ1-3; D gene uncertain. CDR1 is GTSNPN and CDR2 is SVGIG in the germline V gene (reference sequence). CDR3 size: 15 residues. Trimming shortened V by 3 bases and J by 3 bases, and 15 bases separated the two germline ends. For the CDR3, the DNA is TGTGCCTGGAGCCCCCGTCTAAATCTTGGAAACACCATATATTTT. It specifies CAWSPRLNLGNTIYF.

This clone was seen just once. The rearrangement links TRBV7-2 to TRBJ1-5; no clear D gene. The CDR3 sequence is 14 residues long. Trimming stripped 2 bases from V and 6 bases from J, with 11 bases between. Germline V lookup: CDR1 SGHTA, CDR2 FQGNSA. The CDR3 protein is CASSLNRVGQPQHF. DNA of the CDR3: TGTGCCAGCAGCTTAAATCGGGTTGGTCAGCCCCAGCATTTT.